This T cell receptor beta chain was captured by sequencing in a study of a mutant IDH1 vaccine in newly diagnosed glioma. The overall study: Vaccine administration was initiated 4-6 weeks following radiotherapy alone, or with temozolomide cycles. Treated patients, approximately 60% male and around 38% female, averaged approximately 40 years of age. Former treatment meant radiotherapy, temozolomide, or both; the majority had gotten both. Visit V12 was conducted at week 35 as the safety follow-up. Visit V13 came later, at week 47.

Documented time point: week 47, end of study. Topical imiquimod was applied with each vaccine dose, which held 300 ug of mutant IDH1 20-mer peptide. The protocol was immunoSEQ multiplex PCR, while the TCRdb copy is restricted to in-frame clones and leaves out a portion. Of about 11,000 clones in the sample, about four fifths are singletons; the top ten hold about a sixth. Concerning this clone itself: What it binds is not known.

Germline assignment: CDR1 LNHDA and CDR2 SQIVND (reference sequence). There are 15 residues in the CDR3. V gave up 5 bases and J gave up 3 bases, with 14 bases separating them. The sequencing here drew on PBMCs, taken from a glioma patient whose treatment included an IDH1 peptide vaccine. This chain joins TRBV19 and TRBJ2-4; possible D gene TRBD1, 5 bases. The receptor was derived from a man aged 30 to 39 with glioma. CDR3 region: CASSSLREGKNIQYF. For the CDR3, the DNA is TGTGCCAGTAGTTCACTCAGGGAAGGCAAAAACATTCAGTACTTC. The variable domain in full, with the rest retrieved from reference TRBV19 and TRBJ2-4, is DGGITQSPKYLFRKEGQNVTLSCEQNLNHDAMYWYRQDPGQGLRLIYYSQIVNDFQKGDIAEGYSVSREKKESFPLTVTSAQKNPTAFYLCASSSLREGKNIQYFGAGTRLSVL.